The T cell receptor (beta chain) described here comes from a study of T cell responses to AZD1222 COVID-19 vaccine. Sequencing used immunoSEQ multiplex PCR; TCRdb keeps in-frame clones, though not all of them. The sample holds 90,000 to 110,000 clones, around 80% seen once. The CDR3 runs to 15 residues. Germline V gives CDR1 SGHRS, CDR2 YFSETQ. Trimming pared 2 bases from V and 11 bases from J, leaving 17 bases between. Sequences were derived from peripheral blood, sampled on day 0 of AZD1222 vaccination. This TCR came from an adult in good health. The J gene is TRBJ1-6, the V gene TRBV5-1; D perhaps matches TRBD1 (6 bases). The CDR3 protein is CASSLRDTALAPLHF. In DNA, the CDR3 is TGCGCCAGCAGCTTACGGGACACGGCTCTAGCACCCCTCCACTTT.